This is a list of T cell receptor beta chains from one sample in a study of blood T cell repertoires in COVID-19. TCRdb's copy holds only in-frame clones and misses some; the assay was immunoSEQ multiplex PCR. Of 16,000 or so clones listed, more than 75% are singletons. The sequenced sample consisted of peripheral blood. The receptors were sampled from a human donor in a cohort sampled during active COVID-19. Each CDR3 is given without its conserved first and last residue. The D gene is left open where the match is weak.

j_gene: TRBJ1-4
v_gene: TRBV5-1
d_gene: .
CDR3aa: ASSLVATNEKLF

j_gene: TRBJ2-7
v_gene: TRBV18
d_gene: .
CDR3aa: ASSENGVSYEQY

j_gene: TRBJ2-2
v_gene: TRBV7-3
d_gene: .
CDR3aa: ASSIARTGELF

j_gene: TRBJ2-7
v_gene: TRBV27
d_gene: TRBD2
CDR3aa: ASSFWLAGGSTPYEQY

j_gene: TRBJ2-5
v_gene: TRBV9
d_gene: TRBD2
CDR3aa: ARSASGGAGETQY

j_gene: TRBJ2-1
v_gene: TRBV7-2
d_gene: TRBD2
CDR3aa: ASSLEGGGAQSYNEQF

j_gene: TRBJ2-3
v_gene: TRBV7-9
d_gene: TRBD2
CDR3aa: ASSSSGATDTQY

j_gene: TRBJ2-5
v_gene: TRBV4-3
d_gene: TRBD2
CDR3aa: ASSYGLAGAQETQY

j_gene: TRBJ2-3
v_gene: TRBV9
d_gene: .
CDR3aa: ASSVAPGSTDTQY

j_gene: TRBJ1-2
v_gene: TRBV11-2
d_gene: TRBD1
CDR3aa: ASSLNVVGTGVGYT

j_gene: TRBJ2-2
v_gene: TRBV5-6
d_gene: TRBD1
CDR3aa: ASSYDRVANTGELF

j_gene: TRBJ2-3
v_gene: TRBV4-3
d_gene: .
CDR3aa: ASSHSGSTDTQY

j_gene: TRBJ2-2
v_gene: TRBV4-1
d_gene: .
CDR3aa: ASSRTRDTGELF

j_gene: TRBJ2-1
v_gene: TRBV11-2
d_gene: .
CDR3aa: ASSWGVTEQF

j_gene: TRBJ1-1
v_gene: TRBV7-3
d_gene: .
CDR3aa: ASRHAMNTEAF

j_gene: TRBJ1-1
v_gene: TRBV28
d_gene: .
CDR3aa: ASRTQGWDTEAF

j_gene: TRBJ2-1
v_gene: TRBV19
d_gene: TRBD1
CDR3aa: ASSINRGDEQF

j_gene: TRBJ2-7
v_gene: TRBV6-6
d_gene: .
CDR3aa: ASEENNYEQY

j_gene: TRBJ2-7
v_gene: TRBV19
d_gene: TRBD1
CDR3aa: ASRGWAQGAVEQY